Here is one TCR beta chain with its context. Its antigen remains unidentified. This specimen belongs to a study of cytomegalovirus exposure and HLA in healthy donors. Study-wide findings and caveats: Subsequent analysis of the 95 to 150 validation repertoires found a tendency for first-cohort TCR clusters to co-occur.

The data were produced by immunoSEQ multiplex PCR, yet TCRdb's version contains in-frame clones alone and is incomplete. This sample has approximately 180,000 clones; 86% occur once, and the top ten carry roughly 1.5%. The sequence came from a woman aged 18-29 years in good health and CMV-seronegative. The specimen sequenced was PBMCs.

The CDR3 coding sequence is TGTGCCAGCAGTACCCAGGGTCCCGGGGAGCTGTTTTTT. Translating it yields CASSTQGPGELFF. This chain joins TRBV6-5 and TRBJ2-2, with a possible D match to TRBD1 (5 bases). Per the germline V gene, CDR1 is MNHEY and CDR2 is SVGAGI. Trimming took 5 bases from V and 6 from J, leaving 10 bases between them. The length of the CDR3 is 13 residues.